The rows below give T cell receptor beta chains drawn from one sample of a study of blood T cells in healthy people across ages. Each CDR3 protein gets one entry after TCRdb re-called the 5' RACE reads with MiXCR. Altogether 1.5 million to 2 million distinct CDR3 sequences are present, approximately 28% being singletons, with the ten largest covering about 7.7%. The sample taken for sequencing was blood. All receptors come from a woman aged 25 to 39 in good health. CDR3s include the opening cysteine and the closing phenylalanine or tryptophan. The D gene is left open where the match is weak. A row's size may be missing; if present it is once, few, many or a size class.

d_call: NA
clone_size: NA
j_call: TRBJ2-7
v_call: TRBV19
cdr3_nt: TGTGCCACCTCGGACAGGCGGGAGGAGCAGTACTTC
cdr3_aa: CATSDRREEQYF

d_call: TRBD2
clone_size: many
j_call: TRBJ2-7
v_call: TRBV6-5
cdr3_nt: TGTGCCAGCAGTTACCGGACTAGCGTGGGCGAGCAGTACTTC
cdr3_aa: CASSYRTSVGEQYF

d_call: NA
clone_size: NA
j_call: TRBJ2-1
v_call: TRBV21-1
cdr3_nt: TGTAGACCCCAGGGGGCCGGAGATGAGCAGTTCTTC
cdr3_aa: CRPQGAGDEQFF

d_call: TRBD2
clone_size: few
j_call: TRBJ2-3
v_call: TRBV5-1
cdr3_nt: TGCGCCAGCAGCTTAGGCGGGACTAGCGGGGTAGATACGCAGTATTTT
cdr3_aa: CASSLGGTSGVDTQYF

d_call: TRBD2
clone_size: many
j_call: TRBJ2-1
v_call: TRBV7-2
cdr3_nt: TGTGCCAGCAGCTTATTCCCTAGCGGGAGGGGTGAGCAGTTCTTC
cdr3_aa: CASSLFPSGRGEQFF

d_call: TRBD1
clone_size: NA
j_call: TRBJ2-3
v_call: TRBV20-1
cdr3_nt: TGCAGTGCTAGGGCCGGGACAGGGAAAGGAGATACGCAGTATTTT
cdr3_aa: CSARAGTGKGDTQYF

d_call: NA
clone_size: NA
j_call: TRBJ1-2
v_call: TRBV6-6
cdr3_nt: TGTGCCAGCATCCAACCGGGACACAGCTATGGCTACACCTTC
cdr3_aa: CASIQPGHSYGYTF

d_call: TRBD1
clone_size: NA
j_call: TRBJ2-1
v_call: TRBV5-1
cdr3_nt: TGCGCCAGCAGCGTCGGGACCAGGGACAGAGAGCAGTTCTTC
cdr3_aa: CASSVGTRDREQFF

d_call: NA
clone_size: few
j_call: TRBJ2-6
v_call: TRBV19
cdr3_nt: TGTGCCAGTCGAAATCCAGGGGGGTCTGGGGCCAACGTCCCGACTTTC
cdr3_aa: CASRNPGGSGANVPTF

d_call: NA
clone_size: NA
j_call: TRBJ1-5
v_call: TRBV20-1
cdr3_nt: TGCAGTGCTAGAGATGACCCACAGTATCAGCCCCAGCATTTT
cdr3_aa: CSARDDPQYQPQHF

d_call: NA
clone_size: NA
j_call: TRBJ2-1
v_call: TRBV7-2
cdr3_nt: TGTGCCAGCAGGGTAGGCGGGGGCAGATACAATGAGCAGTTCTTC
cdr3_aa: CASRVGGGRYNEQFF

d_call: NA
clone_size: NA
j_call: TRBJ1-3
v_call: TRBV5-5
cdr3_nt: TGTGCCAGCAGCCCAATCGTGGGGAACACCATATATTTT
cdr3_aa: CASSPIVGNTIYF

d_call: TRBD1
clone_size: NA
j_call: TRBJ2-7
v_call: TRBV6-5
cdr3_nt: TGTGCCACAAAGGGGGCCGTCGAGCAGTACTTC
cdr3_aa: CATKGAVEQYF

d_call: NA
clone_size: many
j_call: TRBJ2-7
v_call: TRBV4-2
cdr3_nt: TGTGCCAGCAGCCAACCGACTAGCTCCTACGAGCAGTACTTC
cdr3_aa: CASSQPTSSYEQYF

d_call: NA
clone_size: many
j_call: TRBJ2-5
v_call: TRBV20-1
cdr3_nt: TGCAGTGCTAGAGACCTTGGCGGGGCAAAAGAGACCCAGTACTTC
cdr3_aa: CSARDLGGAKETQYF

d_call: TRBD1
clone_size: NA
j_call: TRBJ2-1
v_call: TRBV18
cdr3_nt: TGTGCCAGCTCACCTATCATCAGACAGGGGGCCAATGAGCAGTTCTTC
cdr3_aa: CASSPIIRQGANEQFF

d_call: TRBD2
clone_size: NA
j_call: TRBJ2-3
v_call: TRBV29-1
cdr3_nt: TGCAGCGTGGCCGGGACTAGCGGGAGTCAGGGGGCAGATACGCAGTATTTT
cdr3_aa: CSVAGTSGSQGADTQYF

d_call: NA
clone_size: NA
j_call: TRBJ1-5
v_call: TRBV30
cdr3_nt: TGTGCCTGGAGTGTTCCGGGGGCTTCCTGGGTTCAGCATTTT
cdr3_aa: CAWSVPGASWVQHF

d_call: NA
clone_size: few
j_call: TRBJ1-1
v_call: TRBV30
cdr3_nt: TGTGCCTGGAGGCAGGGTGGGATGACGGAAGCTTTCTTT
cdr3_aa: CAWRQGGMTEAFF

d_call: TRBD1
clone_size: NA
j_call: TRBJ2-2
v_call: TRBV6-1
cdr3_nt: TGTGCCAGCAGAGCGAGACAGGGAACGAACACCTGGGAGCTGTTTTTT
cdr3_aa: CASRARQGTNTWELFF

d_call: TRBD1
clone_size: NA
j_call: TRBJ1-2
v_call: TRBV7-9
cdr3_nt: TGTGCCAGCAGCTTAACAGGACAGGGCTGTGGCTACACCTTC
cdr3_aa: CASSLTGQGCGYTF

d_call: NA
clone_size: many
j_call: TRBJ2-7
v_call: TRBV28
cdr3_nt: TGTGCCAGCAGTTTGCAGGGGAAGTGGTACGAGCAGTACTTC
cdr3_aa: CASSLQGKWYEQYF

d_call: TRBD2
clone_size: NA
j_call: TRBJ2-7
v_call: TRBV2
cdr3_nt: TGTGCCAGCAGGAAAGACGGGGGGTACGAGCAGTACTTC
cdr3_aa: CASRKDGGYEQYF

d_call: TRBD1
clone_size: NA
j_call: TRBJ2-7
v_call: TRBV20-1
cdr3_nt: TGCAGTGCTAGGGCCTTAGGGTTGACAGGGATTGGGCACGAGCAGTACTTC
cdr3_aa: CSARALGLTGIGHEQYF